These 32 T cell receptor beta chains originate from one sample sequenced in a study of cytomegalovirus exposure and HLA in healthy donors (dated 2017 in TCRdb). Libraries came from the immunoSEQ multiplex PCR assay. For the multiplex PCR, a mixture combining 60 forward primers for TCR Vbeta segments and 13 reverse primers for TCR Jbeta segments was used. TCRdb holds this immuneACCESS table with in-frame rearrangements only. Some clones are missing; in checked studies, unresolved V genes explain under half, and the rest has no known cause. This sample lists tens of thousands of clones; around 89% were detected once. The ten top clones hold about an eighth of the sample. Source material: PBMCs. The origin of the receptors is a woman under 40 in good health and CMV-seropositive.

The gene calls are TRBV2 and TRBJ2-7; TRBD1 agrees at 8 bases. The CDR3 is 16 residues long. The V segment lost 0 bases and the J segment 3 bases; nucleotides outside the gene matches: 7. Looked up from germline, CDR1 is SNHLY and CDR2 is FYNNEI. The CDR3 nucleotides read TGTGCCAGCAGTGAAGCGGGGACAGGATCCTACTACGAGCAGTACTTC. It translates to CASSEAGTGSYYEQYF.

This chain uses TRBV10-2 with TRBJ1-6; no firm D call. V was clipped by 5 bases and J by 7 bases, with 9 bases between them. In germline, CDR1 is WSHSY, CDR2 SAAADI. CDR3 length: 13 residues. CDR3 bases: TGCGCCAGCAGTACCAACTGGAATTCACCCCTCCACTTT. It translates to CASSTNWNSPLHF.

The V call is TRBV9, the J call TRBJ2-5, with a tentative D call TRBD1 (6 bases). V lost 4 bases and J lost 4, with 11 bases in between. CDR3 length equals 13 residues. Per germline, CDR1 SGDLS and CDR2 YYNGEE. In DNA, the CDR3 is TGTGCCAGCAGCACCTACAGGGCAGAGACCCAGTACTTC. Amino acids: CASSTYRAETQYF.

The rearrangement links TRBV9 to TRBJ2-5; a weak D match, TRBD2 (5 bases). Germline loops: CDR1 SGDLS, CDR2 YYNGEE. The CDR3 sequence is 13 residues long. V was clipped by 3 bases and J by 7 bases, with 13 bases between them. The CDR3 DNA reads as TGTGCCAGCAGCGCCTCTAGCTGGGGGACCCAGTACTTC. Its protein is CASSASSWGTQYF. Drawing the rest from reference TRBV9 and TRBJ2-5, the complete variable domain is DSGVTQTPKHLITATGQRVTLRCSPRSGDLSVYWYQQSLDQGLQFLIQYYNGEERAKGNILERFSAQQFPDLHSELNLSSLELGDSALYFCASSASSWGTQYFGPGTRLLVL.

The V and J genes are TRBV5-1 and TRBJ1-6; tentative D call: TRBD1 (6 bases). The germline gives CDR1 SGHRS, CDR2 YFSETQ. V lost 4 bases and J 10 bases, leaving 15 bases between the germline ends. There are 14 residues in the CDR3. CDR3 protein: CASSPNQGNSPLHF. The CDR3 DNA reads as TGCGCCAGCAGCCCAAATCAGGGGAACTCACCCCTCCACTTT.

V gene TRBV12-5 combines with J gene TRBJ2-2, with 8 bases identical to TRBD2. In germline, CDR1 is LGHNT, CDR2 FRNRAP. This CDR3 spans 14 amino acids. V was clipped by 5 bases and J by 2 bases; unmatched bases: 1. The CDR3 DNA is TGTGCTAGTGGTAGCGGGGGAAACACCGGGGAGCTGTTTTTT. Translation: CASGSGGNTGELFF.

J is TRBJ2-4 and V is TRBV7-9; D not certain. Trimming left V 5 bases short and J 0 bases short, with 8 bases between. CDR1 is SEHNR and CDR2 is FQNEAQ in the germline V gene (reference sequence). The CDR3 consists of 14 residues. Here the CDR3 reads CASSAQLAKNIQYF. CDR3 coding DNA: TGTGCCAGCAGCGCTCAGTTAGCCAAAAACATTCAGTACTTC.

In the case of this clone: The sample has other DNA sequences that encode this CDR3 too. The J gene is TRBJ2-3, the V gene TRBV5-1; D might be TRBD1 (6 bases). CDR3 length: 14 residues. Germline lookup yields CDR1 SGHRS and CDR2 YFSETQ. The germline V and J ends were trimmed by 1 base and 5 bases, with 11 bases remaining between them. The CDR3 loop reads CASSLSQGRDTQYF. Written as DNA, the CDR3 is TGCGCCAGCAGCTTGAGCCAGGGGCGAGATACGCAGTATTTT.

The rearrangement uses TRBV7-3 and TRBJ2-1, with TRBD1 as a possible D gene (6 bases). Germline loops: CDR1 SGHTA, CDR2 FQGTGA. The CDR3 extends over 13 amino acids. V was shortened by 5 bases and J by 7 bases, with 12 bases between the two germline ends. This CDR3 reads CASSRTGPNEQFF. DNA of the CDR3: TGTGCCAGCAGCAGAACAGGGCCGAATGAGCAGTTCTTC.

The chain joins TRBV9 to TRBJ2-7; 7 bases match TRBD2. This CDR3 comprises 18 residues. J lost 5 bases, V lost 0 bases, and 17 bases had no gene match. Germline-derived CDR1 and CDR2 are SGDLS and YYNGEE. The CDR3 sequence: CASSVATGGASGRNEQYF. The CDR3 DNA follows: TGTGCCAGCAGCGTAGCTACGGGGGGAGCTAGCGGACGAAACGAGCAGTACTTC.

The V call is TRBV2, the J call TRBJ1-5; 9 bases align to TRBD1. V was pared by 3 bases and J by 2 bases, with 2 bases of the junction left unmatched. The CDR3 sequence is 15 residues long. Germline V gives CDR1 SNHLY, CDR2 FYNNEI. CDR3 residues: CASSDRTGGNQPQHF. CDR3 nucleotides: TGTGCCAGCAGTGACCGGACAGGGGGCAATCAGCCCCAGCATTTT.

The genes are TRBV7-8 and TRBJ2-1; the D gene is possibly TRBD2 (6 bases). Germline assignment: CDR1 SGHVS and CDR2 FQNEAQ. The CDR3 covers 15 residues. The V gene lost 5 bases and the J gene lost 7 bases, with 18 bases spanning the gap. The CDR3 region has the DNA TGTGCCAGCAGCCCGCCCGGGAGTTTTATTAATGAGCAGTTCTTC. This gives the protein CASSPPGSFINEQFF.

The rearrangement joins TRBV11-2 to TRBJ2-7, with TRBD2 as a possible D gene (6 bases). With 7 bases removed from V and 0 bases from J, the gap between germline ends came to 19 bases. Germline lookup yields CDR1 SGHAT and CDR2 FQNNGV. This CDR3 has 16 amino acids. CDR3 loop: CASIQLGLTGSYEQYF. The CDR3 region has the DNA TGTGCCAGCATACAACTGGGACTTACGGGCTCCTACGAGCAGTACTTC.

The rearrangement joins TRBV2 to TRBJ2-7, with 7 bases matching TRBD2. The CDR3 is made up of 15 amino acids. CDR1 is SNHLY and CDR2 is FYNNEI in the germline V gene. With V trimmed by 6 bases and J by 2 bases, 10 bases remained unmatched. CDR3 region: CASSSSAGPTYEQYF. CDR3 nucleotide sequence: TGTGCCAGCAGCTCCTCAGCGGGACCCACCTACGAGCAGTACTTC.

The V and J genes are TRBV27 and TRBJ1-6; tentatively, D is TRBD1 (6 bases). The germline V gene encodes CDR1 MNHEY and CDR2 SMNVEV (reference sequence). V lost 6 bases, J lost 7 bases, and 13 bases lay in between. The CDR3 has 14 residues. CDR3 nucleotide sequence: TGTGCCAGCAGAGGACTGGACAGAAATTCACCCCTCCACTTT. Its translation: CASRGLDRNSPLHF.

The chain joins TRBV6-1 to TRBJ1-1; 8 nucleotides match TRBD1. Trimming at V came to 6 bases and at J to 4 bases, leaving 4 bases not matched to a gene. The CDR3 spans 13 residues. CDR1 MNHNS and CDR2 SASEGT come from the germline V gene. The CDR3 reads CASRDRASTEAFF. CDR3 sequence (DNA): TGTGCCAGCAGGGACAGGGCAAGCACTGAAGCTTTCTTT.

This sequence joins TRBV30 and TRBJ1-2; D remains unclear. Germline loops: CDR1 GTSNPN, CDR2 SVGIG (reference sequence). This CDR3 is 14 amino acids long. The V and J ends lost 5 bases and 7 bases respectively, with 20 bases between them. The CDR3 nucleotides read TGTGCCTGGTGGAGGCTCACGGGGTACGGTGGCTACACCTTC. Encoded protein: CAWWRLTGYGGYTF.

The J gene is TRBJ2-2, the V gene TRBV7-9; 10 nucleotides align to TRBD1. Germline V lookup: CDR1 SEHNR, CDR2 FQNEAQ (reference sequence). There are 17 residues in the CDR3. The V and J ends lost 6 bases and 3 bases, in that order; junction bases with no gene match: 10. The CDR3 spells CASRPTGGGWDTGELFF. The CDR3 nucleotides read TGTGCCAGCAGGCCGACAGGGGGCGGTTGGGACACCGGGGAGCTGTTTTTT.

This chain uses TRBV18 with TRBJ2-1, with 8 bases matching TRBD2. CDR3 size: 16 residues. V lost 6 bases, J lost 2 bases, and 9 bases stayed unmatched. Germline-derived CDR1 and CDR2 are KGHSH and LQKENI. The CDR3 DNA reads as TGTGCCAGCTCCCGAGTCGGGCGGGAGGCCTACAATGAGCAGTTCTTC. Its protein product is CASSRVGREAYNEQFF.

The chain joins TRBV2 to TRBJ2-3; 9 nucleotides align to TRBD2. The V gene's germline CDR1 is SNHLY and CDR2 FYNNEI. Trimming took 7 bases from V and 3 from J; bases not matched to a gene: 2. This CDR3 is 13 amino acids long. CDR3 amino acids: CASKTSGTDTQYF. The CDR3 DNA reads TGTGCCAGCAAAACTAGCGGGACAGATACGCAGTATTTT.

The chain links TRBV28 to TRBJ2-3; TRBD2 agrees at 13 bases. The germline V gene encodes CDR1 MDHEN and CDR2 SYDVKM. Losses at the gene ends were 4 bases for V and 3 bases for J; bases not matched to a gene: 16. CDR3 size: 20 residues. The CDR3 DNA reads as TGTGCCAGCAGTTCCCCCGGACTAGCGGGAGTTGAAAGGGGAACAGATACGCAGTATTTT. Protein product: CASSSPGLAGVERGTDTQYF.

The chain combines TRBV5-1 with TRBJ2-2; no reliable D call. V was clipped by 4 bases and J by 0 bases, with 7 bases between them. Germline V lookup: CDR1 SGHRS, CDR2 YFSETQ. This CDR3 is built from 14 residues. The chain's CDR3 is CASSQRSNTGELFF. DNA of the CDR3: TGCGCCAGCAGCCAGAGGTCGAACACCGGGGAGCTGTTTTTT.

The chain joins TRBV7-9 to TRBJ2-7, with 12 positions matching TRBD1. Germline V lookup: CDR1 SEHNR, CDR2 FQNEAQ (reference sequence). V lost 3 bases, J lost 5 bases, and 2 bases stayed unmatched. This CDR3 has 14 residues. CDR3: CASSLGQGADEQYF. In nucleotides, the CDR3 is TGTGCCAGCAGCTTGGGACAGGGGGCGGACGAGCAGTACTTC.

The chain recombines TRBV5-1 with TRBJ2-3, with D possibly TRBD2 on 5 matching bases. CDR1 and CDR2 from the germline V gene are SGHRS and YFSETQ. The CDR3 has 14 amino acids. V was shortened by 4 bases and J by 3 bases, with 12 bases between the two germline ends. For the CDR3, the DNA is TGCGCCAGCAGCACCCACCCGGGGACAGATACGCAGTATTTT. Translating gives CASSTHPGTDTQYF.

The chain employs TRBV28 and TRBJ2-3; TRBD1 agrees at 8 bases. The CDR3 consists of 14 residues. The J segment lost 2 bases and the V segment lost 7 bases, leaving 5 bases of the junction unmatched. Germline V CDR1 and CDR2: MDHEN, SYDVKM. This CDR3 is CASTQGAHTDTQYF. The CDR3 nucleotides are TGTGCCAGCACGCAGGGGGCGCACACAGATACGCAGTATTTT. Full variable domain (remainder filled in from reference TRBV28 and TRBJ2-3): DVKVTQSSRYLVKRTGEKVFLECVQDMDHENMFWYRQDPGLGLRLIYFSYDVKMKEKGDIPEGYSVSREKKERFSLILESASTNQTSMYLCASTQGAHTDTQYFGPGTRLTVL.

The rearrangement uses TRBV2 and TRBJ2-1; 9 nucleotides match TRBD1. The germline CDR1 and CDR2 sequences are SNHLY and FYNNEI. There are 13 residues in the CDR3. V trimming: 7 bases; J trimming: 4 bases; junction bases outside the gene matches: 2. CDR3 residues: CASKGTGYNEQFF. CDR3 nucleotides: TGTGCCAGCAAAGGGACAGGGTACAATGAGCAGTTCTTC.

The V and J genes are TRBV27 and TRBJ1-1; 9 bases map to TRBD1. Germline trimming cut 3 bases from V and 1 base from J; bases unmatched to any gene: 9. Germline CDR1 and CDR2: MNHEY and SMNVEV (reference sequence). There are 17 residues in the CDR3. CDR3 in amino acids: CASSFSMGQGTNTEAFF. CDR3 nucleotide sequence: TGTGCCAGCAGTTTTAGTATGGGACAGGGAACGAACACTGAAGCTTTCTTT.

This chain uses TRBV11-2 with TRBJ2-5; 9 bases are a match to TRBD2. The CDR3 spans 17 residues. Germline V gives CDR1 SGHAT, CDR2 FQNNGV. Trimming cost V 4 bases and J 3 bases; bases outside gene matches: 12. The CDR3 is CASSYMGRAGGKETQYF. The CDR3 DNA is TGTGCCAGCAGCTATATGGGTCGAGCGGGAGGTAAAGAGACCCAGTACTTC.

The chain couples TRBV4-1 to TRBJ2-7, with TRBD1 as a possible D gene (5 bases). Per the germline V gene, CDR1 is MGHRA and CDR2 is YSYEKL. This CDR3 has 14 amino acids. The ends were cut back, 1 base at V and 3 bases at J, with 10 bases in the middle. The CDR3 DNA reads TGCGCCAGCAGCCAAGTTGGTCAGGGCTACGAGCAGTACTTC. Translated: CASSQVGQGYEQYF.

In nucleotides, the CDR3 is TGTGCCAGTAGTATCGGGACAAGAGTCAATCAGCCCCAGCATTTT. Protein: CASSIGTRVNQPQHF. The chain recombines TRBV19 with TRBJ1-5, with D possibly matching TRBD1 (6 bases). V lost 3 bases, J lost 3 bases, and 12 bases lay in between. Germline CDR1 and CDR2: LNHDA and SQIVND (reference sequence). The CDR3 totals 15 residues.

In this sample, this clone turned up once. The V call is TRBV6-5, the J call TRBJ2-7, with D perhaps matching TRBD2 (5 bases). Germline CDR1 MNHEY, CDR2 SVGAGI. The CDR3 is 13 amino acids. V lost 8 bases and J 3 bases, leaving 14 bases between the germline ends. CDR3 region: CASGRANIYEQYF. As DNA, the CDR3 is TGTGCCAGCGGGCGGGCTAACATCTACGAGCAGTACTTC.

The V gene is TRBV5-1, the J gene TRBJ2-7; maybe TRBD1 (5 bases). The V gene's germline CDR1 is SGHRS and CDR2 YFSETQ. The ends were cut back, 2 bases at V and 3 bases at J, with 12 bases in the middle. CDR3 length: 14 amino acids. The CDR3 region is CASSFGQGVYEQYF. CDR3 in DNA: TGCGCCAGCAGCTTCGGTCAGGGTGTCTACGAGCAGTACTTC.